The next 14 T cell receptor beta chains were all read from a single sample in a study of blood T cell repertoires in COVID-19. The table came from immunoSEQ multiplex PCR; TCRdb's copy has only in-frame clones and leaves some out. Here the sample spans about 250,000 clones, 80% to 85% being singletons. Sequencing used peripheral blood. All receptors derive from a person between 65 and 80 years old with COVID-19, enrolled during active disease.

The chain uses TRBV19 and TRBJ1-1; D is ambiguous. This CDR3 contains 13 residues. Between the trimmed V and J ends, which lost 6 bases and 1 base, there was a span of 9 bases. Germline V gives CDR1 LNHDA, CDR2 SQIVND (reference sequence). The CDR3 spells CASRFSRNTEAFF. The DNA for the CDR3 is TGTGCCAGTAGATTTTCCCGGAACACTGAAGCTTTCTTT.

The chain carries TRBV28 and TRBJ1-5; D is perhaps TRBD1 (5 bases). The CDR3 contains 14 residues. Germline assignment: CDR1 MDHEN and CDR2 SYDVKM. V gave up 3 bases and J gave up 6 bases, with 12 bases separating them. CDR3 residues: CASSFAGLVQPQHF. CDR3 bases: TGTGCCAGCAGTTTTGCGGGGCTCGTTCAGCCCCAGCATTTT.

This clone appeared once. The chain has TRBV28 and TRBJ2-1; 7 bases fit TRBD2. The junction had 4 bases not matched to a gene; V was cut back by 8 bases and J by 0 bases. The germline V gene encodes CDR1 MDHEN and CDR2 SYDVKM. This CDR3 is built from 14 residues. In DNA form, the CDR3 reads TGTGCCAGCCTACGCGGGGGCTCCTACAATGAGCAGTTCTTC. It codes for CASLRGGSYNEQFF.

The chain links TRBV7-2 to TRBJ2-1; 7 bases are shared with TRBD2. The CDR3 is 15 residues long. The germline V gene encodes CDR1 SGHTA and CDR2 FQGNSA. V lost 3 bases, J lost 7 bases, and 9 bases stayed unmatched. CDR3 amino acids: CASSLGGSLFNEQFF. Here the CDR3 DNA reads TGTGCCAGCAGCTTGGGCGGGAGCCTGTTTAATGAGCAGTTCTTC.

This sequence joins TRBV7-2 and TRBJ2-7; D is possibly TRBD2 (5 bases). The ends were cut back, 7 bases at V and 3 bases at J, with 13 bases in the middle. This CDR3 comprises 13 residues. Looked up from germline, CDR1 is SGHTA and CDR2 is FQGNSA. The CDR3 DNA sequence: TGTGCCAGCACCCCCACTAGTTTCTACGAGCAGTACTTC. It yields the protein CASTPTSFYEQYF.

In this sample, this clone turned up a few times. This chain uses TRBV5-4 with TRBJ2-5, with 9 bases fitting TRBD2. Germline lookup yields CDR1 SGHNT and CDR2 YYREEE (reference sequence). After removal of 4 bases from V and 5 bases from J, the junction contained 9 bases not matched to a gene. The CDR3 runs 15 residues. The CDR3 bases are TGTGCCAGCAGCCCTGGCGGCGGGGGGGCTGAGACCCAGTACTTC. It specifies CASSPGGGGAETQYF.

The rearrangement links TRBV7-9 to TRBJ1-4; TRBD1 matches 11 bases. The CDR3 length is 17 residues. Losses at the gene ends were 5 bases for V and 6 bases for J; bases not matched to a gene: 11. CDR1 and CDR2 from the germline V gene are SEHNR and FQNEAQ (reference sequence). CDR3 nucleotide sequence: TGTGCCAGCAGCCCGCAATTGGACAGGGGGCTCGATGAAAAACTGTTTTTT. Residues: CASSPQLDRGLDEKLFF.

The count of this clone is one. The J gene is TRBJ2-7, the V gene TRBV5-1; D possibly corresponds to TRBD2 (6 bases). Trimming left V 7 bases short and J 3 bases short, with 17 bases between. CDR3 size: 14 residues. Germline lookup yields CDR1 SGHRS and CDR2 YFSETQ. CDR3 in DNA: TGCGCCAGCGCCCAGGAGGGAACCGTCTACGAGCAGTACTTC. It is translated as CASAQEGTVYEQYF.

The genes are TRBV5-1 and TRBJ2-2; D is possibly TRBD1 (5 bases). This CDR3 has 16 residues. Germline CDR1 and CDR2: SGHRS and YFSETQ. V lost 1 base, J lost 1 base, and 11 bases lay in between. CDR3 DNA sequence: TGCGCCAGCAGCTTGTACACAGGATTGAACACCGGGGAGCTGTTTTTT. This sequence encodes CASSLYTGLNTGELFF.

Here the CDR3 reads CASSFTPGPRLYEQYF. In DNA form, the CDR3 reads TGTGCCAGCAGCTTCACTCCGGGTCCTCGGCTCTACGAGCAGTACTTC. The chain recombines TRBV11-3 with TRBJ2-7, with D uncertain. CDR3 size: 16 residues. Germline CDR1 is SGHNT and CDR2 is YENEEA. V was clipped by 3 bases and J by 3 bases, with 18 bases between them.

This chain joins TRBV4-1 and TRBJ2-3, with 7 bases identical to TRBD1. Germline V CDR1 and CDR2: MGHRA, YSYEKL. The V segment lost 5 bases and the J segment 4 bases; nucleotides outside the gene matches: 12. This CDR3 spans 16 amino acids. CDR3 sequence (DNA): TGCGCCAGCAGCAAATTGGACAGGTCGGGATCAGATACGCAGTATTTT. Residues: CASSKLDRSGSDTQYF.

This clone was picked up one time. This rearrangement joins TRBV6-5 to TRBJ2-1; TRBD2 is a possible D gene (6 bases). In germline, CDR1 is MNHEY, CDR2 SVGAGI. Trimming shortened V by 4 bases and J by 1 base, and 14 bases separated the two germline ends. The CDR3 consists of 16 residues. In DNA form, the CDR3 reads TGTGCCAGCAGTTTCCGGGGAGGTACATCCTACAATGAGCAGTTCTTC. Translation gives CASSFRGGTSYNEQFF.

The V call is TRBV9, the J call TRBJ1-4; a weak D match, TRBD1 (6 bases). The CDR3 consists of 15 residues. Germline V gene lookup returns CDR1 SGDLS and CDR2 YYNGEE. V was cut by 4 bases and J by 4 bases, with 14 bases left in between. The CDR3, as DNA: TGTGCCAGCAGCCCGTTCGGGGGGCTTAATGAAAAACTGTTTTTT. Encoded protein: CASSPFGGLNEKLFF.

Only a few counts were recorded for this clone. The chain has TRBV19 and TRBJ1-1; D gene ambiguous. Per the germline V gene, CDR1 is LNHDA and CDR2 is SQIVND (reference sequence). This CDR3 is built from 15 residues. Trimming took off 2 bases at V and 6 bases at J, with 16 bases between the two ends. This chain's CDR3 is CASSISRVRGAEAFF. The CDR3 nucleotides are TGTGCCAGTAGTATATCGCGTGTCAGAGGCGCTGAAGCTTTCTTT.